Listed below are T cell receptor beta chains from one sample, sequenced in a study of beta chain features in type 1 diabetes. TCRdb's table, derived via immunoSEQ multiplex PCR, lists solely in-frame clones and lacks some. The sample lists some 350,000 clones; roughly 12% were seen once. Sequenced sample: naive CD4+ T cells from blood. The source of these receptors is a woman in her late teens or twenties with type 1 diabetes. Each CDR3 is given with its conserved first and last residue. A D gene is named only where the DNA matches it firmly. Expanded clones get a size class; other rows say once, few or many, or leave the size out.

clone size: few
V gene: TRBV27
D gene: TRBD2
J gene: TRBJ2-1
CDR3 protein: CASSPGTRRNNEQFF
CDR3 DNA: TGTGCCAGCAGCCCCGGGACTAGACGAAACAATGAGCAGTTCTTC

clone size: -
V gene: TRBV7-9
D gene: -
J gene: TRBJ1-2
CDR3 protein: CASSLATVGVNGYTF
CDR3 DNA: TGTGCCAGCAGCTTAGCGACAGTTGGCGTGAATGGCTACACCTTC

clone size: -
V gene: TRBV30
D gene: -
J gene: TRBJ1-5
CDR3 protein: CAWSMGDYQPQHF
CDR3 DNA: TGTGCCTGGAGCATGGGAGACTATCAGCCCCAGCATTTT

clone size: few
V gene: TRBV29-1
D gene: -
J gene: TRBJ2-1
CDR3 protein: CSACGSSYNEQFF
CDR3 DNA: TGCAGCGCTTGCGGGTCCTCCTACAATGAGCAGTTCTTC

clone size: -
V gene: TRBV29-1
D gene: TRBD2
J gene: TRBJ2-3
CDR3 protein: CSVEWVAGGADTQYF
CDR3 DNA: TGCAGCGTTGAGTGGGTAGCGGGAGGGGCAGATACGCAGTATTTT

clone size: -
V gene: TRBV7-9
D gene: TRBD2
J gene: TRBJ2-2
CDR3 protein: CASSLRLAGANTGELFF
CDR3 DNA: TGTGCCAGCAGCTTAAGGCTAGCGGGAGCGAACACCGGGGAGCTGTTTTTT

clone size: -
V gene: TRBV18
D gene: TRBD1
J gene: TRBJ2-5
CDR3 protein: CASSQGQEETQYF
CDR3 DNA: TGTGCCAGCTCCCAGGGACAGGAGGAGACCCAGTACTTC

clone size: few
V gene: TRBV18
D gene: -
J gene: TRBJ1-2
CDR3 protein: CASSPPSRDNYGYTF
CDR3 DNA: TGTGCCAGCTCACCACCGTCACGGGATAACTATGGCTACACCTTC

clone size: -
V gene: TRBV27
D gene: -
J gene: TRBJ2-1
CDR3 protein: CASSFGGGGGQFF
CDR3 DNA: TGTGCCAGCAGTTTTGGGGGCGGGGGCGGGCAGTTCTTC

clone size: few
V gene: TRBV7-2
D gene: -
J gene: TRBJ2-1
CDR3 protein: CASSLVAGAGNEQFF
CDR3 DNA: TGTGCCAGCAGCTTAGTTGCCGGGGCGGGGAATGAGCAGTTCTTC